Reported below is one TCR beta chain. Sample-barcoded 5' priming and a J-beta primer mix drove a second PCR of about 7 to 11 cycles. TCRdb re-derived calls from the 5' RACE reads in MiXCR, one entry per CDR3 protein. The sample records about 1.4 million distinct CDR3 sequences, 45% to 70% being singletons. This record belongs to a study of blood T cells in healthy people across ages. The authors extracted at least 5.5 micrograms of total RNA per sample. Material for sequencing was blood. The clonotype originates from a young man in good health.

The CDR3 nucleotides read TGTGCCAGCAGCCCATACAGCGGGAACACTGAAGCTTTCTTT. The encoded protein is CASSPYSGNTEAFF. The chain has TRBV27 and TRBJ1-1; D ambiguous. V gave up 6 bases and J gave up 1 base, with 12 bases separating them. The CDR3 runs to 14 residues. The V gene's germline CDR1 is MNHEY and CDR2 SMNVEV (reference sequence).